This TCR beta chain stems from a study of cytomegalovirus exposure and HLA in healthy donors. Findings of the study overall: Immune exposure information available was restricted to CMV serostatus. For cytomegalovirus status, the classifier reportedly gave diagnoses with high specificity and sensitivity.

Donors were ostensibly healthy at sampling, although undocumented immune exposures were probable. Germline trimming cut 3 bases from V and 4 bases from J; bases unmatched to any gene: 6. Per the germline V gene, CDR1 is SEHNR and CDR2 is FQNEAQ (reference sequence). The CDR3 is 15 amino acids. The PCR contained 60 Vbeta and 13 Jbeta primers. Using immunoSEQ multiplex PCR, the repertoire was profiled, and TCRdb retains in-frame clones only, with some absent. The sample data list tens of thousands of clones. Note on this clone: The antigen is not known.

This chain links TRBV7-9 with TRBJ1-3; 7 positions match TRBD1. Sequencing was performed on PBMCs. This clonotype was obtained from a man in his forties in good health and CMV-seronegative. This CDR3 is CASSFTGANGNTIYF. The DNA of the CDR3 is TGTGCCAGCAGCTTCACAGGGGCTAACGGAAACACCATATATTTT.